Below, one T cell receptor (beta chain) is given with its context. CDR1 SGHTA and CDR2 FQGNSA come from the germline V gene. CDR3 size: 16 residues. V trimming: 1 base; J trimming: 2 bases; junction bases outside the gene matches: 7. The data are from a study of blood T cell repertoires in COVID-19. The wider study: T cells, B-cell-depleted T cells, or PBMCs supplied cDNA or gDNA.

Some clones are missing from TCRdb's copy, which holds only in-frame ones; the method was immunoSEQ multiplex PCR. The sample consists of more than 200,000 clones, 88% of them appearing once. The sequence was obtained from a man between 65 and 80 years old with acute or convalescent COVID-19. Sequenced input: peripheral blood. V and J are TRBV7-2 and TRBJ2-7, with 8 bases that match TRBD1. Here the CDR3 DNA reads TGTGCCAGCAGCTTAGGGCGGACAGGGAGTCCCTACGAGCAGTACTTC. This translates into CASSLGRTGSPYEQYF. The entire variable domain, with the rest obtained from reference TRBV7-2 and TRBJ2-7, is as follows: GAGVSQSPSNKVTEKGKDVELRCDPISGHTALYWYRQSLGQGLEFLIYFQGNSAPDKSGLPSDRFSAERTGGSVSTLTIQRTQQEDSAVYLCASSLGRTGSPYEQYFGPGTRLTVT.